This is a list of T cell receptor beta chains from one sample in a study of shared clonotypes between healthy human individuals. Only in-frame clones appear in the TCRdb table, and some are missing; sequencing was by immunoSEQ multiplex PCR. Of around 2.5 million clones listed, over 85% were seen once; the top ten hold around 0.37%. The sequenced sample was naive CD4+ T cells from PBMCs. The origin of the receptors is a man younger than 30 in good health. Some clones in this sample may be carry-over from other donors' samples. Both conserved end residues are part of each CDR3. A D gene is named only where the DNA matches it firmly. For some rows the clone size is stated as once, few or many, or as a class when expanded; others skip it.

CASSGGGRFEAEAFF	TGTGCCAGCAGTGGCGGTGGTCGGTTCGAGGCTGAAGCTTTCTTT	TRBJ1-1	NA	NA	TRBV2
CASRGPLSTDTQYF	TGTGCCAGCCGCGGGCCCCTTTCCACAGATACGCAGTATTTT	TRBJ2-3	NA	NA	TRBV11-2
CASSASGAGYGYTF	TGTGCCAGCAGCGCCTCGGGAGCCGGATATGGCTACACCTTC	TRBJ1-2	NA	NA	TRBV9
CASSSAGTDTQYF	TGTGCCAGCAGTTCGGCTGGGACGGATACGCAGTATTTT	TRBJ2-3	NA	NA	TRBV28
CASSPPLTGMADTQYF	TGCGCCAGCAGCCCGCCACTGACAGGGATGGCAGATACGCAGTATTTT	TRBJ2-3	NA	TRBD1	TRBV5-1
CASSSPLLGGTQYF	TGTGCCAGCAGCTCACCCCTCCTCGGCGGCACCCAGTACTTC	TRBJ2-5	NA	NA	TRBV7-7
CASSQDSSRGQPQHF	TGCGCCAGCAGCCAAGATTCTTCGCGGGGACAGCCCCAGCATTTT	TRBJ1-5	NA	NA	TRBV4-3
CASEPGTGSLEQFF	TGCGCCAGCGAACCGGGGACAGGTTCTCTTGAGCAGTTCTTC	TRBJ2-1	NA	TRBD1	TRBV5-1
CAVSAGTSGASTDTQYF	TGTGCCGTTAGCGCCGGGACTAGCGGGGCAAGCACAGATACGCAGTATTTT	TRBJ2-3	NA	TRBD2	TRBV10-3
CASSERGSFYGYTF	TGTGCCAGCAGTGAACGCGGGAGTTTCTATGGCTACACCTTC	TRBJ1-2	NA	NA	TRBV25-1
CASSDTRTQHF	TGTGCCAGCAGTGATACACGGACCCAGCATTTT	TRBJ1-5	NA	NA	TRBV6-1
CASSEAQSGWGAFF	TGTGCCAGCAGTGAAGCGCAATCGGGATGGGGAGCTTTCTTT	TRBJ1-1	NA	NA	TRBV2
CASSPSPRNEKLFF	TGTGCCAGCAGCCCCAGTCCCCGAAATGAAAAACTGTTTTTT	TRBJ1-4	NA	NA	TRBV6-1
CASGEWGRRTEAFF	TGCGCCAGCGGGGAATGGGGCCGACGGACTGAAGCTTTCTTT	TRBJ1-1	few	NA	TRBV5-1
CASSELTSYNSPLHF	TGTGCCAGCAGTGAACTGACATCGTATAATTCACCCCTCCACTTT	TRBJ1-6	NA	NA	TRBV6-1
CASSQDTQSSGWGEQFF	TGTGCCAGCAGCCAAGATACACAGTCTAGCGGTTGGGGTGAGCAGTTCTTC	TRBJ2-1	once	TRBD2	TRBV14
CASSDPGLAGGPDEQFF	TGTGCCAGCAGCGATCCCGGACTAGCGGGAGGGCCCGATGAGCAGTTCTTC	TRBJ2-1	NA	TRBD2	TRBV28
CASSKRPGTARYNEQFF	TGTGCCAGCAGCAAGCGACCGGGAACTGCCCGATACAATGAGCAGTTCTTC	TRBJ2-1	NA	NA	TRBV7-2
CARRTGELFF	TGTGCCCGCAGGACCGGGGAGCTGTTTTTT	TRBJ2-2	NA	NA	TRBV27
CASSSGRYRGYPETQYF	TGCGCCAGCAGCTCTGGTCGGTACCGAGGGTATCCGGAGACCCAGTACTTC	TRBJ2-5	once	NA	TRBV5-1
CASSPTSNEQFF	TGTGCCAGCAGCCCGACCAGCAATGAGCAGTTCTTC	TRBJ2-1	NA	NA	TRBV7-9
CASSFQGIYGYTF	TGTGCCAGCAGTTTCCAGGGTATCTATGGCTACACCTTC	TRBJ1-2	NA	NA	TRBV28
CASSSGLAATYEQYF	TGTGCCAGCAGCTCCGGACTAGCGGCCACCTACGAGCAGTACTTC	TRBJ2-7	NA	TRBD2	TRBV7-2
CASSTGYTEAFF	TGTGCCAGCAGTACAGGATACACTGAAGCTTTCTTT	TRBJ1-1	NA	NA	TRBV28
CATSRGGRVSNTGELFF	TGTGCCACCAGCAGAGGGGGGAGAGTTTCGAACACCGGGGAGCTGTTTTTT	TRBJ2-2	NA	NA	TRBV15
CASSRQGAAETQYF	TGTGCCAGCAGCAGACAGGGGGCCGCAGAGACCCAGTACTTC	TRBJ2-5	NA	TRBD1	TRBV6-5
CASSATGLENTEAFF	TGTGCCAGCAGTGCGACAGGTCTGGAGAACACTGAAGCTTTCTTT	TRBJ1-1	NA	NA	TRBV6-6
CASSLGLDGGEQFF	TGTGCCAGCAGCCTTGGACTCGACGGGGGTGAGCAGTTCTTC	TRBJ2-1	once	NA	TRBV7-3
CASAGGGSGNTIYF	TGCGCCAGCGCCGGGGGTGGCTCTGGAAACACCATATATTTT	TRBJ1-3	NA	NA	TRBV5-1
CASRGSGIDIQYF	TGTGCCAGCAGAGGTAGCGGGATTGACATTCAGTACTTC	TRBJ2-4	NA	TRBD2	TRBV27
CAISDRPSLNGYTF	TGTGCCATCAGTGACCGTCCCTCACTTAATGGCTACACCTTC	TRBJ1-2	NA	NA	TRBV10-3
CASTQNGGFRNTIYF	TGCGCCAGCACCCAAAACGGAGGTTTTAGAAACACCATATATTTT	TRBJ1-3	NA	NA	TRBV5-1
CASSVSSLQGASGNTIYF	TGTGCCAGCAGCGTATCCTCCCTCCAGGGGGCGTCCGGAAACACCATATATTTT	TRBJ1-3	NA	TRBD1	TRBV9
CASSEMSDQETQYF	TGTGCCAGCAGTGAGATGTCAGACCAAGAGACCCAGTACTTC	TRBJ2-5	NA	NA	TRBV2
CASSGSGLSYGYTF	TGTGCCAGCAGTGGTTCAGGGTTAAGCTATGGCTACACCTTC	TRBJ1-2	NA	NA	TRBV25-1
CASGLDRGDTQYF	TGTGCCAGCGGACTCGACAGGGGAGATACGCAGTATTTT	TRBJ2-3	NA	TRBD1	TRBV2
CAWSVGQANYGYTF	TGTGCCTGGAGTGTAGGTCAGGCTAACTATGGCTACACCTTC	TRBJ1-2	NA	NA	TRBV30
CASSPRGSGSMNTEAFF	TGTGCCAGCAGCCCCCGAGGGAGCGGGAGCATGAACACTGAAGCTTTCTTT	TRBJ1-1	NA	NA	TRBV9
CASSYEGLDSTEAFF	TGTGCCAGCAGTTACGAGGGGCTTGATAGTACTGAAGCTTTCTTT	TRBJ1-1	NA	NA	TRBV6-5
CASSPATGAEAFF	TGTGCCAGCTCACCAGCTACAGGTGCTGAAGCTTTCTTT	TRBJ1-1	NA	NA	TRBV18
CASSHQDRNYGYTF	TGCGCCAGCAGCCACCAGGACAGGAACTATGGCTACACCTTC	TRBJ1-2	NA	TRBD1	TRBV4-1
CASSPTVLNTEAFF	TGTGCCAGTAGCCCGACAGTCCTGAACACTGAAGCTTTCTTT	TRBJ1-1	once	NA	TRBV19
CASGVGQGTDTQYF	TGTGCTAGTGGTGTCGGACAGGGCACAGATACGCAGTATTTT	TRBJ2-3	NA	TRBD1	TRBV12-5